The rows below give T cell receptor beta chains drawn from one sample of a study of cytomegalovirus exposure and HLA in healthy donors. The data were produced by immunoSEQ multiplex PCR, yet TCRdb's version contains in-frame clones alone and is incomplete. Here the sample spans 120,000 or so clones, around 90% being singletons. Sequencing was performed on PBMCs. Receptors were obtained from a woman between 18 and 30 years old in good health and CMV-seronegative. Both conserved end residues are part of each CDR3. Each record gives: V gene, J gene, D gene, clone size, CDR3 protein, CDR3 DNA. The D gene is left open where the match is weak. Clone size appears in some rows only: once, few, many, or a class for an expanded clone.

>TRBV13|TRBJ1-4|.|once
CASSLAGNRKLFF
TGTGCCAGCAGCTTAGCAGGGAACCGAAAACTGTTTTTT
>TRBV7-9|TRBJ1-4|.|.
CASSFIQGNELFF
TGTGCCAGCAGCTTTATTCAGGGGAACGAGCTGTTTTTT
>TRBV7-9|TRBJ2-6|.|.
CASSPKGGSGANVLTF
TGTGCCAGCAGTCCAAAAGGCGGCTCTGGGGCCAACGTCCTGACTTTC
>TRBV28|TRBJ1-5|.|.
CASSLAGARNQPQHF
TGTGCCAGCAGTTTAGCGGGGGCTCGCAATCAGCCCCAGCATTTT
>TRBV5-1|TRBJ2-1|.|.
CASSQQASSYNEQFF
TGCGCCAGCAGCCAACAAGCGAGCTCCTACAATGAGCAGTTCTTC
>TRBV27|TRBJ2-1|TRBD2|.
CASSTHPGLERYNEQFF
TGTGCCAGCAGTACCCACCCGGGACTAGAGAGGTACAATGAGCAGTTCTTC
>TRBV13|TRBJ2-7|.|.
CASSLGRGEQYF
TGTGCCAGCAGCCTCGGCCGGGGCGAGCAGTACTTC
>TRBV7-2|TRBJ1-5|.|.
CASSPRGNQPQHF
TGTGCCAGCAGCCCCCGGGGGAATCAGCCCCAGCATTTT
>TRBV28|TRBJ2-3|TRBD1|.
CASSRDRGITDTQYF
TGTGCCAGCAGTAGGGACAGGGGGATAACAGATACGCAGTATTTT
>TRBV19|TRBJ1-5|.|.
CASSSRDTSNQPQHF
TGTGCCAGTAGTAGCCGGGACACCTCGAATCAGCCCCAGCATTTT
>TRBV5-4|TRBJ1-6|TRBD1|.
CASSLPGQPNSPLHF
TGTGCCAGCAGCTTACCGGGACAGCCCAATTCACCCCTCCACTTT
>TRBV27|TRBJ1-5|.|.
CASGKPGGPNQPQHF
TGTGCCAGCGGAAAACCGGGGGGCCCCAATCAGCCCCAGCATTTT
>TRBV18|TRBJ2-1|TRBD1|.
CASSPQQGAQGNEQFF
TGTGCCAGCTCACCGCAGCAGGGGGCGCAGGGCAATGAGCAGTTCTTC
>TRBV18|TRBJ2-1|TRBD1|.
CASSPSEGQGRYYEQFF
TGTGCCAGCTCACCAAGCGAGGGACAGGGACGTTACTATGAGCAGTTCTTC
>TRBV14|TRBJ2-7|TRBD1|.
CASSQKGGLRGTGSYEQYF
TGTGCCAGCAGCCAAAAAGGGGGGCTACGCGGGACAGGCTCCTACGAGCAGTACTTC
>TRBV21-1|TRBJ1-6|.|.
CASSKGRVLDGTGHSPLHF
TGTGCCAGCAGCAAAGGCCGGGTTTTGGACGGGACAGGGCATTCACCCCTCCACTTT
>TRBV30|TRBJ2-7|TRBD1|.
CAWISGTGAPYEQYF
TGTGCCTGGATCTCCGGGACAGGGGCGCCCTACGAGCAGTACTTC
>TRBV5-1|TRBJ2-7|.|few
CASSLAGHYEQYF
TGCGCCAGCAGCTTGGCAGGGCACTACGAGCAGTACTTC
>TRBV5-1|TRBJ1-1|TRBD1|.
CASSPEQGVPNTEAFF
TGCGCCAGCAGCCCGGAACAGGGGGTCCCGAACACTGAAGCTTTCTTT
>TRBV7-2|TRBJ2-7|.|.
CASSRVQYEQYF
TGTGCCAGTTCCCGGGTCCAATACGAGCAGTACTTC
>TRBV4-2|TRBJ2-3|TRBD2|.
CASSPSGSADTQYF
TGTGCCAGCAGCCCTAGCGGGAGTGCGGATACGCAGTATTTT
>TRBV7-9|TRBJ1-2|.|.
CASSLLSNYGYTF
TGTGCCAGCAGCTTACTCTCTAACTATGGCTACACCTTC
>TRBV30|TRBJ2-2|TRBD1|.
CACDRDTNTGELFF
TGTGCCTGTGACAGGGATACGAACACCGGGGAGCTGTTTTTT
>TRBV6-1|TRBJ2-7|TRBD1|.
CASSESGTGGQQYF
TGTGCCAGCAGTGAATCGGGGACAGGAGGACAGCAGTACTTC